Listed below are T cell receptor beta chains from one sample, sequenced in a study of T-cell memory formation after mild COVID-19. TCRdb independently ran MiXCR on the 5' RACE reads; one entry per CDR3 protein. Among 100,000 to 150,000 distinct CDR3 sequences listed, roughly 15% were seen once. The specimen sequenced was PBMCs or a T cell subset sorted from them (not recorded which). Receptor source: an adult woman who had mild COVID-19 (a few samples of this study predate the infection). Cell type and time point are not known. Each CDR3 is given with its conserved first and last residue. A D gene is named only where the DNA matches it firmly. Where a row states a size, it is once, few, many or the class of an expanded clone; other rows omit it.

CDR3 protein	CDR3 DNA	D gene	V gene	J gene	clone size
CASSRINVGRYTF	TGTGCCAGCAGCCGCATCAATGTTGGTCGCTACACCTTC	.	TRBV14	TRBJ1-2	.
CAWSVLVGTQYF	TGTGCCTGGAGTGTACTCGTGGGGACCCAGTACTTC	.	TRBV30	TRBJ2-5	.
CSVESRYTDTQYF	TGCAGCGTCGAGTCCCGATACACAGATACGCAGTATTTT	.	TRBV29-1	TRBJ2-3	few
CASSQDLAPERGYTF	TGCGCCAGCAGCCAAGACCTCGCCCCCGAGCGTGGCTACACCTTC	.	TRBV4-3	TRBJ1-2	few
CASSSEAGSGYTF	TGTGCCAGCAGCTCCGAGGCGGGGTCCGGCTACACCTTC	.	TRBV5-5	TRBJ1-2	once
CASSHLGRDTEAFF	TGCGCCAGCAGCCATCTCGGGAGGGACACTGAAGCTTTCTTT	.	TRBV4-1	TRBJ1-1	few
CAWTALPDSNYGYTF	TGTGCCTGGACAGCTCTACCTGATTCTAACTATGGCTACACCTTC	.	TRBV30	TRBJ1-2	.
CASSSPLRQGTEAFF	TGTGCCAGCAGCTCCCCCCTAAGACAGGGCACTGAAGCTTTCTTT	TRBD1	TRBV7-9	TRBJ1-1	few
CASTESGVYTEAFF	TGTGCCAGCACCGAATCTGGAGTTTACACTGAAGCTTTCTTT	.	TRBV6-6	TRBJ1-1	many
CASSPAEGDTQYF	TGCGCCAGCAGCCCCGCCGAGGGGGATACGCAGTATTTT	.	TRBV5-1	TRBJ2-3	.
CASSPDGQTGYEQYF	TGCGCCAGCAGCCCGGATGGACAAACGGGCTACGAGCAGTACTTC	.	TRBV5-1	TRBJ2-7	few
CASSSSGLASDTQYF	TGTGCCAGCAGCTCCTCTGGGCTAGCCTCAGATACGCAGTATTTT	.	TRBV7-7	TRBJ2-3	.
CAIRTATDTQYF	TGTGCCATCAGGACAGCCACAGATACGCAGTATTTT	.	TRBV10-3	TRBJ2-3	.
CASNLEINEQFF	TGTGCCAGCAACCTTGAAATCAATGAGCAGTTCTTC	.	TRBV7-2	TRBJ2-1	.
CASSVGQGPYNEQFF	TGTGCCAGCAGCGTAGGACAGGGACCCTACAATGAGCAGTTCTTC	TRBD1	TRBV9	TRBJ2-1	many
CASSPPLESPLWTGELFF	TGTGCCAGCTCACCACCTTTGGAATCGCCGCTTTGGACCGGGGAGCTGTTTTTT	.	TRBV18	TRBJ2-2	few
CASSLGGRETDTQYF	TGCGCCAGCAGCTTAGGCGGAAGGGAGACAGATACGCAGTATTTT	.	TRBV5-1	TRBJ2-3	few